This TCR beta chain was observed in a study of human T cells and chemical hapten exposure. As handled by the study authors: Per-sample TCR counts ranged from 23,224 to 690,600, median roughly 96,000. TCRdb re-analysed the RACE reads in MiXCR, keeping a single row per CDR3 protein. The V and J calls and clone size come from TCRdb's table, not from the authors' own analysis. Of some 65,000 distinct CDR3 sequences detected, about 5.7% appear once; the ten largest clones hold around 3.4%. J gave up 7 bases and V 4 bases, and 11 bases lay outside the gene matches. CDR3 length equals 16 residues. CDR1 LNHDA and CDR2 SQIVND come from the germline V gene (reference sequence). This clonotype was picked up many times. Regarding time point: healthy volunteer bleed at 6 weeks. RNA extraction used unfractionated whole blood as the source of total RNA.

This TCR was sampled from a female donor in good health. Some clones in this sample may be carry-over from other donors' samples. The chain has TRBV19 and TRBJ1-5; TRBD1 matches 9 bases. Sequences were obtained from whole blood. The CDR3, as DNA: TGTGCCAGTAGTAGGATTCCCGGGACAGGGACCCAGCCCCAGCATTTT. As protein: CASSRIPGTGTQPQHF.